The 23 T cell receptor beta chains listed next were all sequenced from one sample in a study of T cell repertoires in cytomegalovirus infection. TCRdb redid the calling of the reads with MiXCR, one entry per CDR3 protein. The table shows hundreds of thousands of distinct CDR3 sequences, with over 15% occurring only once. The sample taken for sequencing was PBMCs. The source is a human donor in good health (CMV status not recorded). Some clones in this sample may be carry-over from other donors' samples.

The CDR3 here is CASTRGGGGEQYF. The DNA for the CDR3 is TGTGCCAGCACCCGCGGAGGAGGGGGCGAGCAGTACTTC. The chain recombines TRBV6-5 with TRBJ2-7; the D gene could be TRBD1 or TRBD2 (6 bases each). The germline gives CDR1 MNHEY, CDR2 SVGAGI. The V end was cut by 7 bases, the J end by 6 bases, with 16 bases between. The CDR3 is made up of 13 amino acids.

The sample holds many counts of this clonotype. V and J are TRBV19 and TRBJ2-3; D not resolved. CDR1 is LNHDA, CDR2 SQIVND, per germline (reference sequence). The CDR3 is 15 amino acids. V was cut by 3 bases and J by 0 bases, with 10 bases left in between. In DNA form, the CDR3 reads TGTGCCAGTAGTATGAGTGGAATTAGCACAGATACGCAGTATTTT. Its protein is CASSMSGISTDTQYF. Complete variable domain (other parts from reference TRBV19 and TRBJ2-3): DGGITQSPKYLFRKEGQNVTLSCEQNLNHDAMYWYRQDPGQGLRLIYYSQIVNDFQKGDIAEGYSVSREKKESFPLTVTSAQKNPTAFYLCASSMSGISTDTQYFGPGTRLTVL.

Ten or more counts support this clonotype. The chain employs TRBV12-3 or TRBV12-4 and TRBJ2-5; unclear D gene. V gave up 3 bases and J gave up 0 bases, with 8 bases separating them. The CDR3 extends over 14 amino acids. The CDR3 is CASSLRQNQETQYF. The CDR3 bases are TGTGCCAGCAGTTTGAGGCAGAACCAAGAGACCCAGTACTTC.

This clonotype was detected only a few times. V and J are TRBV7-9 and TRBJ2-2; D not resolved. V was clipped by 7 bases and J by 6 bases, with 12 bases between them. Germline CDR1 is SEHNR and CDR2 is FQNEAQ (reference sequence). The CDR3 loop spans 13 amino acids. The CDR3 nucleotides read TGTGCCAGCACCCCCAGTTCTGCCGGGGAGCTGTTTTTT. Its translation: CASTPSSAGELFF.

The chain joins TRBV7-9 to TRBJ2-2; TRBD1 might be the D (5 bases). Germline CDR1 is SEHNR and CDR2 is FQNEAQ (reference sequence). Trimming left V 7 bases short and J 4 bases short, with 13 bases between. This CDR3 spans 14 amino acids. The CDR3, as DNA: TGTGCCAGCACCCTTAGTGGGGCCACCGGGGAGCTGTTTTTT. Translated, it gives CASTLSGATGELFF.

This clonotype was seen more than once but under ten times. The rearrangement joins TRBV6-6 to TRBJ2-5; no firm D call. The CDR3 has 17 amino acids. CDR1 is MNHNY, CDR2 SVGAGI, per germline (reference sequence). V gave up 7 bases and J gave up 1 base, with 22 bases separating them. The CDR3 nucleotides read TGTGCCAGCAAAAGGAACAGAGCTGCCAGCTTCCAAGAGACCCAGTACTTC. It codes for CASKRNRAASFQETQYF.

This clonotype was seen a few times. The rearrangement uses TRBV29-1 and TRBJ2-1; D is ambiguous. V was cut by 2 bases and J by 6 bases, with 14 bases left in between. The CDR3 runs to 14 residues. CDR1 is SQVTM and CDR2 is ANQGSEA in the germline V gene. CDR3: CSVEYLDGRNEQFF. CDR3 nucleotides: TGCAGCGTTGAATACCTAGATGGTCGCAATGAGCAGTTCTTC.

This clonotype was seen more than once but under ten times. This may arise from a read error, as a much more abundant clone is one base away. The chain has TRBV7-2 and TRBJ2-7, with 8 positions matching TRBD1. The DNA end is a closer match to TRBJ2-1, so the J assignment may be wrong. Per germline, CDR1 SGHTA and CDR2 FQGNSA. This CDR3 has 16 residues. The CDR3 DNA reads TGTGCCAGCAGCCCACCGCCCAGGGGGCGCAGGTACGAGCAGTTCTTC. As protein: CASSPPPRGRRYEQFF.

This clonotype occurred a few times. J is TRBJ1-1 and V is TRBV29-1; D is perhaps TRBD1 (5 bases). CDR1 and CDR2 (germline): SQVTM, ANQGSEA. The germline V and J ends were trimmed by 4 bases and 7 bases, with 13 bases remaining between them. This CDR3 contains 12 residues. The CDR3: CSVVGGRGEAFF. The DNA of the CDR3 is TGCAGCGTTGTCGGGGGTCGGGGTGAAGCTTTCTTT. Filled out from reference TRBV29-1 and TRBJ1-1, the complete variable domain reads SAVISQKPSRDICQRGTSLTIQCQVDSQVTMMFWYRQQPGQSLTLIATANQGSEATYESGFVIDKFPISRPNLTFSTLTVSNMSPEDSSIYLCSVVGGRGEAFFGQGTRLTVV.

This clonotype was observed a few times. This chain connects TRBV7-9 to TRBJ1-4; D unresolved. Per the germline V gene, CDR1 is SEHNR and CDR2 is FQNEAQ (reference sequence). This CDR3 is built from 14 residues. Trimming shortened V by 5 bases and J by 0 bases, and 7 bases separated the two germline ends. CDR3 in DNA: TGTGCCAGCAGCCGGGGTTCAACTAATGAAAAACTGTTTTTT. Translation gives CASSRGSTNEKLFF.

At least ten counts were recorded for this clonotype. The chain recombines TRBV7-6 with TRBJ2-4, with 7 bases that match TRBD1. V lost 1 base, J lost 8 bases, and 5 bases stayed unmatched. CDR3 length: 14 amino acids. The germline V gene encodes CDR1 SGHVS and CDR2 FNYEAQ. CDR3 DNA sequence: TGTGCCAGCAGCTTAGGCAGGGGGTCGGACATTCAGTACTTC. It yields the protein CASSLGRGSDIQYF.

The CDR3 nucleotides read TGTGCCAGCAGCTCCGGGGCGGGAATTTCGCCCCAGCATTTT. This gives the protein CASSSGAGISPQHF. The chain combines TRBV7-2 with TRBJ1-5, with a tentative D call TRBD1 (5 bases). The CDR3 sequence is 14 residues long. V gave up 4 bases and J gave up 9 bases, with 16 bases separating them. CDR1 SGHTA and CDR2 FQGNSA come from the germline V gene.

This clonotype was observed a handful of times. The chain employs TRBV11-2 and TRBJ1-3, with D maybe TRBD1 (6 bases). CDR1 SGHAT and CDR2 FQNNGV come from the germline V gene. This CDR3 has 15 amino acids. Trimming stripped 1 base from V and 4 bases from J, with 11 bases between. CDR3 sequence: CASSLVWGRGNTIYF. The CDR3 nucleotides read TGTGCCAGCAGCTTAGTTTGGGGGCGCGGAAACACCATATATTTT.

This sequence joins TRBV2 and TRBJ1-6; D remains ambiguous. V was clipped by 6 bases and J by 8 bases, with 8 bases between them. Per the germline V gene, CDR1 is SNHLY and CDR2 is FYNNEI. This CDR3 comprises 12 residues. This CDR3 is CASRGLDSPLHF. Written as DNA, the CDR3 is TGTGCCAGCAGGGGGTTGGATTCACCCCTCCACTTT.

This clonotype was picked up many times. The chain is built from TRBV12-3 or TRBV12-4 and TRBJ2-3; D gene uncertain. The CDR3 contains 12 residues. V shed 7 bases and J shed 7 bases, with 12 bases lying between them. The CDR3 sequence: CASTATRYTQYF. CDR3 nucleotide sequence: TGTGCCAGCACCGCGACGCGTTATACGCAGTATTTT.

This clonotype has more than one count but fewer than ten. The chain uses TRBV20-1 and TRBJ2-7, with a possible D match to TRBD2 (5 bases). Germline V gene lookup returns CDR1 DFQATT and CDR2 SNEGSKA (reference sequence). The length of the CDR3 is 14 residues. Trimming left V 6 bases short and J 7 bases short, with 22 bases between. CDR3 DNA: TGCAGTGCCTTAGGACGAGACTGGGGAGTAGAGCAGTACTTC. This encodes CSALGRDWGVEQYF.

At least ten counts were recorded for this clonotype. The chain carries TRBV7-2 and TRBJ2-3; weak D call: TRBD2 (5 bases). The CDR3 contains 17 residues. From germline, CDR1 is SGHTA and CDR2 FQGNSA. V was cut by 5 bases and J by 2 bases, with 20 bases left in between. The CDR3 coding sequence is TGTGCCAGCAGCCGCTACGGAGGCGGGTTGAACACAGATACGCAGTATTTT. This sequence encodes CASSRYGGGLNTDTQYF.

This clonotype was found a few times. This sequence joins TRBV12-5 and TRBJ2-2; D ambiguous. This CDR3 comprises 13 residues. Germline V gives CDR1 LGHNT, CDR2 FRNRAP. Trimming stripped 7 bases from V and 0 bases from J, with 6 bases between. DNA of the CDR3: TGTGCTAGTGTCGAGGCGAACACCGGGGAGCTGTTTTTT. This gives the protein CASVEANTGELFF.

This clonotype was found many times. The J gene is TRBJ2-5, the V gene TRBV7-8, with D possibly TRBD2 on 5 matching bases. CDR3 length: 15 amino acids. Germline assignment: CDR1 SGHVS and CDR2 FQNEAQ. Deletions cut 0 bases from V and 2 bases from J, with 10 bases between. Here the CDR3 reads CASSLAPGSQETQYF. In DNA form, the CDR3 reads TGTGCCAGCAGCTTAGCTCCGGGAAGTCAAGAGACCCAGTACTTC.

This clonotype showed up just a few times. The chain recombines TRBV4-3 with TRBJ2-1; TRBD2 aligns across 8 bases. Losses at the gene ends were 3 bases for V and 3 bases for J; bases not matched to a gene: 7. CDR1 and CDR2 from the germline V gene are LGHNA and YSLEER. The CDR3 consists of 16 residues. For the CDR3, the DNA is TGCGCCAGCAGCCAGGAAGTAGCGGGATTCTACAATGAGCAGTTCTTC. The encoded protein is CASSQEVAGFYNEQFF.

V gene TRBV15 combines with J gene TRBJ2-7; TRBD1 matches at 9 bases. V lost 0 bases, J lost 5 bases, and 5 bases stayed unmatched. The CDR3 runs to 15 residues. Germline V gene data show CDR1 as LNHNV and CDR2 as YYDKDF (reference sequence). The CDR3 loop reads CATSRDGTGSHEQYF. CDR3 coding DNA: TGTGCCACCAGCAGAGATGGGACAGGGTCCCACGAGCAGTACTTC.

This clonotype was detected only a few times. The chain joins TRBV15 to TRBJ2-2; D is ambiguous. CDR1 and CDR2 from the germline V gene are LNHNV and YYDKDF (reference sequence). Trimming removed 1 base at V and 5 bases at J, with 11 bases between. This CDR3 spans 15 amino acids. Written as DNA, the CDR3 is TGTGCCACCAGCAGAGCCCGGGCCCTTACCGGGGAGCTGTTTTTT. Protein product: CATSRARALTGELFF.

This clonotype was detected only a few times. DNA for the CDR3: TGTGCCAGCACCAGGGCCTCTAGCACAGATACGCAGTATTTT. Residues: CASTRASSTDTQYF. The V and J genes are TRBV2 and TRBJ2-3; TRBD1 might be the D (5 bases). The CDR3 consists of 14 residues. Trimming cost V 7 bases and J 0 bases, with 11 bases left between them. The V gene's germline CDR1 is SNHLY and CDR2 FYNNEI.